The 21 T cell receptor beta chains given below trace back to one sample, sequenced in a study of tumor and adjacent non-tumor tissue in lung cancer. A modified ARM-PCR protocol with three rounds of nested PCR amplified TCRbeta. TCRdb fed the multiplex PCR reads into MiXCR, producing one record per CDR3 protein. The table lists some 200,000 distinct CDR3 sequences, 60% to 85% of them singletons. RNA was extracted from bulk tissue without any cell sorting. The sequenced material came from lung tumor tissue. These receptors originate from a man in his fifties or sixties with non-small cell lung cancer.

There are a few counts of this clonotype. The chain couples TRBV6-1 to TRBJ2-7; 9 positions match TRBD1. Germline lookup yields CDR1 MNHNS and CDR2 SASEGT. The trim removed 6 bases at V and 0 bases at J, leaving 6 bases unmatched. This CDR3 is 15 amino acids long. This chain's CDR3 is CASSRGGQGSYEQYF. The CDR3 nucleotides read TGTGCCAGCAGCAGAGGGGGACAGGGCTCCTACGAGCAGTACTTC.

A remark on this clonotype: The junction and the germline gene differ at one end; a read error may be behind it. This chain joins TRBV6-5 and TRBJ1-4, with 7 nucleotides matching TRBD1. Germline CDR1 is MNHEY and CDR2 is SVGAGI. The CDR3 consists of 17 residues. CDR3 amino acids: CASRRDRVAETNEKLFF. CDR3 in DNA: TGTGCCAGCAGGCGTGACAGGGTGGCCGAAACTAATGAAAAATTGTTTTTT.

V gene TRBV12-3 or TRBV12-4 combines with J gene TRBJ1-3; no reliable D call. Trimming cost V 0 bases and J 1 base, with 4 bases left between them. The CDR3 has 14 amino acids. CDR3 region: CASSLATSGNTIYF. In DNA, the CDR3 is TGTGCCAGCAGTTTAGCAACTTCTGGAAACACCATATATTTT.

Comments on this clonotype: One end of the junction is discordant with germline, which a read error may explain. CDR3 bases: TGTGCCTGCAGTTTAGTACAAGGGAGGGGTCAGCCCCAGCATTTT. This encodes CACSLVQGRGQPQHF. The chain has TRBV12-3 or TRBV12-4 and TRBJ1-5, with a possible D match to TRBD1 (5 bases). This CDR3 contains 15 residues.

V and J are TRBV11-2 and TRBJ2-1; perhaps D is TRBD1 or TRBD2 (6 bases each). This CDR3 is 15 amino acids long. Germline-derived CDR1 and CDR2 are SGHAT and FQNNGV. CDR3 nucleotides: TGTGTCAGGAGCTTAGACAGGACTAACAGCAATGAGCAGTTCTTC. This gives the protein CVRSLDRTNSNEQFF.

V usage is TRBV20-1 and J usage is TRBJ2-6; D is possibly TRBD2 (6 bases). The V and J ends lost 8 bases and 0 bases respectively, with 14 bases between them. This CDR3 has 15 residues. Germline-derived CDR1 and CDR2 are DFQATT and SNEGSKA (reference sequence). DNA of the CDR3: TGCAGTTCTACTAGCTGGACCTCTGGGGCCAACGTCCTGACTTTC. Protein product: CSSTSWTSGANVLTF.

This clonotype was seen just once. This may arise from a read error, as a much more abundant clone is one base away. The rearrangement uses TRBV6-2 or TRBV6-3 and TRBJ2-1; D remains unclear. In germline, CDR1 is MNHEY, CDR2 SVGEGT. This CDR3 is 12 amino acids long. In DNA form, the CDR3 reads TGTGCCACTAAAGCTTTAGGCAATGAGCAGTTGTTC. It codes for CATKALGNEQLF.

Of note for this clonotype: The final CDR3 position lacks the conserved phenylalanine or tryptophan, pointing to a likely read error. The chain links TRBV5-4 to TRBJ2-1, with D maybe TRBD2 (6 bases). CDR1 and CDR2 (germline): SGHNT, YYREEE (reference sequence). This CDR3 has 15 residues. CDR3 in DNA: TGTGCCAGCAGACAAGACCTGGACGGGGGTAATGATCAGTTCTCC. This gives the protein CASRQDLDGGNDQFS.

Notes on this clonotype: The junction does not match germline at one end; this may be a read error. The chain couples TRBV11-2 to TRBJ2-5, with a weak D call TRBD1 (5 bases). This CDR3 spans 13 amino acids. CDR1 is SGHAT and CDR2 is FQNNGV in the germline V gene. The CDR3 loop reads CASSLDSQETQHF. In nucleotides, the CDR3 is TGCGCCAGCAGCTTAGACAGTCAAGAGACCCAGCACTTC.

This chain uses TRBV30 with TRBJ1-5; D gene uncertain. The CDR3 sequence is 12 residues long. Germline values: CDR1 GTSNPN, CDR2 SVGIG (reference sequence). V was cut by 3 bases and J by 11 bases, with 14 bases left in between. Here the CDR3 DNA reads TGTGCCTGGAGCCTGGGCCGGGAGGCCCAGCATTTT. It codes for CAWSLGREAQHF.

The sample holds one count of this clonotype. The final CDR3 position lacks the conserved phenylalanine or tryptophan, pointing to a likely read error. The J gene is TRBJ2-3, the V gene TRBV11-3; either TRBD1 or TRBD2 may supply D (5 bases each). V dropped 5 bases and J dropped 1 base, with 13 bases sitting between them. The length of the CDR3 is 15 residues. Germline lookup yields CDR1 SGHNT and CDR2 YENEEA. CDR3 amino acids: CASSLGRIGTDTQYL. Written as DNA, the CDR3 is TGTGCCAGCAGCCTGGGACGTATCGGCACAGATACGCAGTATCTT.

The chain joins TRBV30 to TRBJ2-5; D not resolved. The CDR3 covers 14 residues. With 0 bases removed from V and 7 bases from J, the gap between germline ends came to 15 bases. Germline V lookup: CDR1 GTSNPN, CDR2 SVGIG (reference sequence). The chain's CDR3 is CAWSVRLFVGTQYF. CDR3 DNA sequence: TGTGCCTGGAGTGTACGCCTCTTTGTGGGGACCCAGTACTTC.

The J gene is TRBJ2-5, the V gene TRBV6-5; D may match TRBD1 or TRBD2 (5 bases each). This CDR3 comprises 15 residues. Germline CDR1 reads MNHEY; CDR2 reads SVGAGI. The V and J ends lost 2 bases and 6 bases respectively, with 16 bases between them. CDR3: CASSYAPGACQTQYF. For the CDR3, the DNA is TGTGCCAGCAGTTACGCTCCCGGGGCCTGCCAGACCCAGTACTTC.

To note about this clonotype: A much larger clone differs from this one at a single base, so this may be a read error. CDR3 protein: CASSPGHGADTGELFF. DNA of the CDR3: TGTGCCAGCAGCCCGGGACATGGGGCGGACACCGGGGAGCTGTTTTTT. This chain uses TRBV5-4 with TRBJ2-2; weak D call: TRBD1 (6 bases). V was clipped by 4 bases and J by 3 bases, with 16 bases between them. There are 16 residues in the CDR3. The germline V gene has CDR1 SGHNT and CDR2 YYREEE (reference sequence).

The genes are TRBV7-9 and TRBJ1-5, with D possibly matching TRBD1 (6 bases). Germline values: CDR1 SEHNR, CDR2 FQNEAQ (reference sequence). The CDR3 contains 15 residues. V lost 3 bases to trimming and J lost 2 bases, with 11 bases between them. As DNA, the CDR3 is TGTGCCAGCAGCTTTACAGGGCTGGGCAATCAGCCCCAGCATTTT. The encoded protein is CASSFTGLGNQPQHF.

The V and J genes are TRBV6-6 and TRBJ2-7, with D unclear. This CDR3 has 11 residues. V was trimmed by 0 bases and J by 6 bases, leaving 3 bases between them. CDR1 is MNHNY, CDR2 SVGAGI, per germline (reference sequence). The CDR3 loop is CASSYSCEQYF. The CDR3 coding sequence is TGTGCCAGCAGTTACTCATGCGAGCAGTACTTC.

The J gene is TRBJ2-2, the V gene TRBV12-3 or TRBV12-4; no reliable D call. The V end lost 6 bases, the J end lost 4 bases, and 15 bases lay between the germline ends. The CDR3 runs 15 residues. Written as DNA, the CDR3 is TGTGCCAGCAGCACTCCCGGGTGGGCCACCGGGGAGCTGTTTTTT. As protein: CASSTPGWATGELFF.

As to this clonotype: A junction end diverges from the germline sequence, so it may reflect a read error. The V gene is TRBV11-3, the J gene TRBJ2-3; TRBD1 is a possible D gene (6 bases). Germline CDR1 is SGHNT and CDR2 is YENEEA. This CDR3 is built from 15 residues. The DNA of the CDR3 is TGTGCCAGCAGCTTAGGGCAGGGGAGCACTGATAGGCAGTATTTT. Amino acids: CASSLGQGSTDRQYF.

The chain is built from TRBV14 and TRBJ1-1, with D perhaps TRBD1 (5 bases). Trimming cost V 6 bases and J 3 bases, with 14 bases left between them. The CDR3 loop spans 14 amino acids. The V gene's germline CDR1 is SGHDN and CDR2 FVKESK. The CDR3 coding sequence is TGTGCCAGCAGTTCCACAGGTTGGGACACTGAAGCTTTCTTT. Protein: CASSSTGWDTEAFF.

Details on this clonotype: Compared with germline, one end of the junction differs, possibly owing to a read error. This chain uses TRBV29-1 with TRBJ1-1; D gene unclear. This CDR3 comprises 12 residues. CDR1 and CDR2 (germline): SQVTM, ANQGSEA. CDR3 DNA sequence: TGCAGCGTAGCCGGGGTTTACACTGAAGCTTTATTT. Residues: CSVAGVYTEALF.

This clonotype appeared a few times. Here the CDR3 DNA reads TGTGCCATCAAACAGGGGAGTAATGAAAAACTGTTTTTT. Translated: CAIKQGSNEKLFF. This sequence joins TRBV10-3 and TRBJ1-4, with 7 bases identical to TRBD1. Unmatched junction bases numbered 3, after V lost 7 bases and J lost 4 bases. The length of the CDR3 is 13 residues. Germline-derived CDR1 and CDR2 are ENHRY and SYGVKD.